Listed here is a single TCR beta chain. J gave up 6 bases and V 5 bases, and 14 bases lay outside the gene matches. The length of the CDR3 is 18 residues. The germline CDR1 and CDR2 sequences are SGHTA and FQGNSA. TCRdb fed the RT-PCR reads into MiXCR, producing one record per CDR3 protein. The sample contains about 680,000 distinct CDR3 sequences, 11% to 15% of which appear only once. This chain connects TRBV7-2 to TRBJ2-2, with 11 bases fitting TRBD2. Sequenced material: memory CD4+ T cells from blood. The TCR comes from a female donor in good health, serving as a healthy control. CDR3 coding DNA: TGTGCCAGCAGCCCCTGGGTGAAACTAGCGGGAGACGCCGGGGAGCTGTTTTTT. Amino acid sequence: CASSPWVKLAGDAGELFF.